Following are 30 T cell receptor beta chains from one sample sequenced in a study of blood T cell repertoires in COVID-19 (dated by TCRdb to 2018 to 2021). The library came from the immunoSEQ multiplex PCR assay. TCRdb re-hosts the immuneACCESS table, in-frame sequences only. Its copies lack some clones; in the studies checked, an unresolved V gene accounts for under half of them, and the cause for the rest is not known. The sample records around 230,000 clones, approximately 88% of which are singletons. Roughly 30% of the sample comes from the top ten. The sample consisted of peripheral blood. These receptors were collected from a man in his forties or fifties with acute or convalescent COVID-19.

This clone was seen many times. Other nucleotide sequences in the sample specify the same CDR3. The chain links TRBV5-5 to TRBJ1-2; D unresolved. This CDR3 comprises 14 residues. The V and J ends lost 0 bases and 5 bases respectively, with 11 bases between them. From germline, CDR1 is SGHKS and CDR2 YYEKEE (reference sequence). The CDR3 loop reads CASSLDWTGYGYTF. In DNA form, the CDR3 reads TGTGCCAGCAGCTTGGATTGGACGGGGTATGGCTACACCTTC.

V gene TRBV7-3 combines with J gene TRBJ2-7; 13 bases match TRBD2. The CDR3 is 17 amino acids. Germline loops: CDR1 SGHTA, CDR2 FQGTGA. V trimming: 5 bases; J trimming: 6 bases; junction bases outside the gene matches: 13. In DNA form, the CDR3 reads TGTGCCAGCAGCCCCCTAGTTCGGACTAGCGGGAGTTGCGAGCAGTACTTC. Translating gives CASSPLVRTSGSCEQYF. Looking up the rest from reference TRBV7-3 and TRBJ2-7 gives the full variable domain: GAGVSQTPSNKVTEKGKYVELRCDPISGHTALYWYRQSLGQGPEFLIYFQGTGAADDSGLPNDRFFAVRPEGSVSTLKIQRTERGDSAVYLCASSPLVRTSGSCEQYFGPGTRLTVT.

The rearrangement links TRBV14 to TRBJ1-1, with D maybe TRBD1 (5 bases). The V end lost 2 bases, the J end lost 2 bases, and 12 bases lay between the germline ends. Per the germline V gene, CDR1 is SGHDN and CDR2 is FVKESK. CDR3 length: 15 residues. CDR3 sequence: CASSQKGASNTEAFF. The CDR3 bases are TGTGCCAGCAGCCAAAAAGGGGCATCTAACACTGAAGCTTTCTTT.

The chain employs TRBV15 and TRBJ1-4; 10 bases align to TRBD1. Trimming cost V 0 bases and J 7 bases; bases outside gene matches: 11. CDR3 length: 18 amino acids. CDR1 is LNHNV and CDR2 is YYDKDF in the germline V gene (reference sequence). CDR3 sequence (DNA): TGTGCCACCAGCAGAGATGGGGACAGGGGTCCAATGGGTGAAAAACTGTTTTTT. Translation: CATSRDGDRGPMGEKLFF.

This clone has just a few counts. The CDR3 region is CASSFNRGQAYTF. The CDR3 DNA follows: TGTGCCAGCAGTTTCAATAGAGGACAAGCCTACACCTTC. The chain links TRBV27 to TRBJ1-2; D is perhaps TRBD1 (5 bases). The length of the CDR3 is 13 residues. In germline, CDR1 is MNHEY, CDR2 SMNVEV (reference sequence). V was cut by 3 bases and J by 10 bases, with 15 bases left in between.

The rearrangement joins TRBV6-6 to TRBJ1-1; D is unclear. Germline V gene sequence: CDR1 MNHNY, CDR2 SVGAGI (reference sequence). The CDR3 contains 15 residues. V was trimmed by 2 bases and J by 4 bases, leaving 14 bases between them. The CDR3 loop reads CASSYGTGGGTEAFF. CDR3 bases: TGTGCCAGCAGTTACGGTACCGGAGGTGGCACTGAAGCTTTCTTT.

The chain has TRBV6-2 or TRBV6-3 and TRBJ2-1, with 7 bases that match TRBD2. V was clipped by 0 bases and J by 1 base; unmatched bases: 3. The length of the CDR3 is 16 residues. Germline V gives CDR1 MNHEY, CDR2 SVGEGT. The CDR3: CASSYSTGRSYNEQFF. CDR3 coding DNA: TGTGCCAGCAGTTACTCGACCGGGAGGTCCTACAATGAGCAGTTCTTC.

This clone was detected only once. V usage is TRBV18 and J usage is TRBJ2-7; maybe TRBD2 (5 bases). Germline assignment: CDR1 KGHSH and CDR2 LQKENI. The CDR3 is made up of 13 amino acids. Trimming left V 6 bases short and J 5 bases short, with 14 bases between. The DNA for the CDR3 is TGTGCCAGCTCGACCCCAGGTAGCGACGAGCAGTACTTC. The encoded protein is CASSTPGSDEQYF.

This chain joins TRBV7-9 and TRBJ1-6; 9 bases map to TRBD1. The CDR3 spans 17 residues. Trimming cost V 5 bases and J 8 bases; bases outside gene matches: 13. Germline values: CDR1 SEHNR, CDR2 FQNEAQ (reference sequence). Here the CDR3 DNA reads TGTGCCAGCAGCCCCGACCGTCCGACAGGGGGTGATTCACCCCTCCACTTT. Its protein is CASSPDRPTGGDSPLHF.

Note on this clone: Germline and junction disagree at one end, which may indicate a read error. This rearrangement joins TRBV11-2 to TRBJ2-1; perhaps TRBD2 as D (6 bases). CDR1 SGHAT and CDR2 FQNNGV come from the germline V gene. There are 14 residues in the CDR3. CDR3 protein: CASSSGLSHNEQFF. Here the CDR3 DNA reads TGTGCCAGCAGCTCGGGACTCTCCCACAATGAGCAGTTCTTC.

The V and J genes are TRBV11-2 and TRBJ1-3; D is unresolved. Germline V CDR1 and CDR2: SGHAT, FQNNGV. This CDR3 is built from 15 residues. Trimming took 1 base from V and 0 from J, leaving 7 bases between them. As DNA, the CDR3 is TGTGCCAGCAGCTTAGGTCCCTACTCTGGAAACACCATATATTTT. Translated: CASSLGPYSGNTIYF.

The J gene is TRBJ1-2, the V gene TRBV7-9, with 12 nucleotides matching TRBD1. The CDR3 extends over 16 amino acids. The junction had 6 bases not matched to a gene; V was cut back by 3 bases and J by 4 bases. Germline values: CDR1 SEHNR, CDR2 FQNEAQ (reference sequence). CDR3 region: CASSFTGTGGFYGYTF. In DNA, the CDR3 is TGTGCCAGCAGCTTTACCGGGACAGGGGGCTTCTATGGCTACACCTTC.

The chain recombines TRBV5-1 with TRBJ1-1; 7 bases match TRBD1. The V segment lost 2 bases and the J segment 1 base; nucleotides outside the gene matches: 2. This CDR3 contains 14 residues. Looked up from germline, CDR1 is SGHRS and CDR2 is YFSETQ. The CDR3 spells CASSLDRANTEAFF. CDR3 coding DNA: TGCGCCAGCAGCTTAGACAGGGCGAACACTGAAGCTTTCTTT.

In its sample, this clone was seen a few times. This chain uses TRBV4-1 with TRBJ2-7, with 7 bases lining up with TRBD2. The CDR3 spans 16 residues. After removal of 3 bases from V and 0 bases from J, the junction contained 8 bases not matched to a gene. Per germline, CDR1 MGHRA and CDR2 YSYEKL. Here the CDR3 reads CASSHYDTSASYEQYF. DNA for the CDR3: TGCGCCAGCAGCCATTACGACACTAGCGCCTCCTACGAGCAGTACTTC.

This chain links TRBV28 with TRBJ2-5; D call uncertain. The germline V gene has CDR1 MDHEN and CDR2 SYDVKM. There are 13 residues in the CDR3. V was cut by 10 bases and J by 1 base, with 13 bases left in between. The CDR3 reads CATHPRIQETQYF. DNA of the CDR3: TGTGCCACACACCCGAGGATCCAAGAGACCCAGTACTTC.

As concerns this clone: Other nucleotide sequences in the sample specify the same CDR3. CDR3 sequence (DNA): TGCAGCGTGAGGGCGAGCTCCTACAATGAGCAGTTCTTC. Amino acids: CSVRASSYNEQFF. The chain couples TRBV29-1 to TRBJ2-1; maybe TRBD2 (5 bases). The CDR3 has 13 residues. Trimming removed 6 bases at V and 0 bases at J, with 9 bases between. CDR1 and CDR2 (germline): SQVTM, ANQGSEA.

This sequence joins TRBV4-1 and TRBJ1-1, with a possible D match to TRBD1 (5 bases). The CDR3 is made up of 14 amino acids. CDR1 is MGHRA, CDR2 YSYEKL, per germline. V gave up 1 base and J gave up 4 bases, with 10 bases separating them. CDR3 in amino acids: CASSQVRQGTEAFF. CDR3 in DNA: TGCGCCAGCAGCCAAGTCCGGCAGGGCACTGAAGCTTTCTTT.

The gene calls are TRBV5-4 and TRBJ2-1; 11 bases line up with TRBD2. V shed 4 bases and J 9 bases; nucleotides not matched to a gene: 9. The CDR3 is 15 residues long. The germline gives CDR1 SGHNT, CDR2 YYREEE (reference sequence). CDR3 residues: CASSPHSGRAAEQFF. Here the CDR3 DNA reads TGTGCCAGCAGCCCTCATAGCGGGAGGGCCGCTGAGCAGTTCTTC.

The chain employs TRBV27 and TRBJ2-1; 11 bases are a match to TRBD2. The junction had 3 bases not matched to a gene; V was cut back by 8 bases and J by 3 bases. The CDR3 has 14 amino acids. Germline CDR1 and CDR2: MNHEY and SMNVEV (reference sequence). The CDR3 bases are TGTGCCAGCTCCGGGACTAGCGGCTACAATGAGCAGTTCTTC. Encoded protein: CASSGTSGYNEQFF.

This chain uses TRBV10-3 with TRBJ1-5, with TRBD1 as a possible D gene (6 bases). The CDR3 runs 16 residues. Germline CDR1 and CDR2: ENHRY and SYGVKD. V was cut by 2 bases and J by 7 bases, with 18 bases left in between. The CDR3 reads CAISEGTSTPDQPQHF. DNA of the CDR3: TGTGCCATCAGTGAGGGGACATCAACTCCGGACCAGCCCCAGCATTTT.

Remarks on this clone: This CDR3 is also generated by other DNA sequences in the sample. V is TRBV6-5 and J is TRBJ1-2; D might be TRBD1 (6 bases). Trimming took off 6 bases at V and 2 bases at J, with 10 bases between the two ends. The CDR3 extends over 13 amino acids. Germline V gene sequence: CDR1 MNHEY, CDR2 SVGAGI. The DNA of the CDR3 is TGTGCCAGCAGCTTAGACAGGAACTATGGCTACACCTTC. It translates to CASSLDRNYGYTF.

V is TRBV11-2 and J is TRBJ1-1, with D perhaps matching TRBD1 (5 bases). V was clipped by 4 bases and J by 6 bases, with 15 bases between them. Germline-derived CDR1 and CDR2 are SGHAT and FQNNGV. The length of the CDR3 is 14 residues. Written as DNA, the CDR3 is TGTGCCAGCAGCTCCCAACAGGTTAATGCTGAAGCTTTCTTT. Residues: CASSSQQVNAEAFF.

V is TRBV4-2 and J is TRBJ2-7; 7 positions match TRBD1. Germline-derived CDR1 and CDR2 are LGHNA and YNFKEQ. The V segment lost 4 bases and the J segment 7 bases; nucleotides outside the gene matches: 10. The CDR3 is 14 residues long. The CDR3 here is CASSPSSTGWEQYF. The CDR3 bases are TGTGCCAGCAGCCCCTCTTCGACAGGGTGGGAGCAGTACTTC.

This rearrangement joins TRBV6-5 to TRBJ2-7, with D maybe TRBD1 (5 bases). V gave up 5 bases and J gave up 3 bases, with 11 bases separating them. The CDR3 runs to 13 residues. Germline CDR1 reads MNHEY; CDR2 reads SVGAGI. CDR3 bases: TGTGCCAGCAGTAATCCAGGGATCTACGAGCAGTACTTC. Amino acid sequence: CASSNPGIYEQYF.

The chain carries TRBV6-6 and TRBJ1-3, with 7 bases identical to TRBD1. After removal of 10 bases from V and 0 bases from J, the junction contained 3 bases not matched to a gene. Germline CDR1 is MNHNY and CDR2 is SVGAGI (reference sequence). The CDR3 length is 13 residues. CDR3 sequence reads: CATRQGSGNTIYF. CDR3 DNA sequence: TGTGCCACCCGACAGGGCTCTGGAAACACCATATATTTT.

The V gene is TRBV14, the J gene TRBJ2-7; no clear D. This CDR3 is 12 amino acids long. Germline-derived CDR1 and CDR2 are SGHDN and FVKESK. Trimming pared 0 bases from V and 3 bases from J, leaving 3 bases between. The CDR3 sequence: CASSQDNYEQYF. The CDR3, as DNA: TGTGCCAGCAGCCAAGACAACTACGAGCAGTACTTC.

CDR3 coding DNA: TGTGCCAGCAGCGCCCGGAGCGCAAGCTCCTACAATGAGCAGTTCTTC. Its translation is CASSARSASSYNEQFF. V usage is TRBV9 and J usage is TRBJ2-1; D gene ambiguous. V dropped 3 bases and J dropped 0 bases, with 13 bases sitting between them. This CDR3 comprises 16 residues. Looked up from germline, CDR1 is SGDLS and CDR2 is YYNGEE.

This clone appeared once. CDR3 DNA: TGTGCCAGCAGCCGGGGTAGCACTAGCGGCTACAATGAGCAGTTCTTC. This sequence encodes CASSRGSTSGYNEQFF. The V call is TRBV3-1 (or the pseudogene TRBV3-2), the J call TRBJ2-1; TRBD2 matches at 8 bases. The CDR3 has 16 residues. The junction had 8 bases not matched to a gene; V was cut back by 4 bases and J by 3 bases. Per the germline V gene, CDR1 is LGHDT and CDR2 is YNNKEL (reference sequence).

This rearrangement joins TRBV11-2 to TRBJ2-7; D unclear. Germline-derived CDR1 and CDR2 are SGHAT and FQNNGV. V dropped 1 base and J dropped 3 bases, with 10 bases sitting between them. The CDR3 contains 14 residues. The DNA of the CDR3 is TGTGCCAGCAGCTTAGGAGGAATAATCTACGAGCAGTACTTC. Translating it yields CASSLGGIIYEQYF.

CDR3 bases: TGCGCCAGCAGCCAAGCTGTGCGACAGGAGATCGTAGCTTTCTTT. This translates into CASSQAVRQEIVAFF. The J gene is TRBJ1-1, the V gene TRBV4-1; D is possibly TRBD1 (6 bases). From germline, CDR1 is MGHRA and CDR2 YSYEKL. Trimming took 1 base from V and 10 from J, leaving 19 bases between them. The CDR3 runs 15 residues.